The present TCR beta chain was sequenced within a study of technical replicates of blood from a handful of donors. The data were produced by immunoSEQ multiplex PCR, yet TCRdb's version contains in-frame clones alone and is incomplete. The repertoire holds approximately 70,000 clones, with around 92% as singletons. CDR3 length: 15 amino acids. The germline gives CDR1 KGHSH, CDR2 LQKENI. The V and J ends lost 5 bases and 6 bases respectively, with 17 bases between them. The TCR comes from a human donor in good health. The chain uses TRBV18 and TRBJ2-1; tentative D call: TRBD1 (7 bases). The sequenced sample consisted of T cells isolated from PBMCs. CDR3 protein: CASSSGVDRINEQFF. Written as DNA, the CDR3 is TGTGCCAGCTCATCGGGGGTGGACAGGATCAATGAGCAGTTCTTC.